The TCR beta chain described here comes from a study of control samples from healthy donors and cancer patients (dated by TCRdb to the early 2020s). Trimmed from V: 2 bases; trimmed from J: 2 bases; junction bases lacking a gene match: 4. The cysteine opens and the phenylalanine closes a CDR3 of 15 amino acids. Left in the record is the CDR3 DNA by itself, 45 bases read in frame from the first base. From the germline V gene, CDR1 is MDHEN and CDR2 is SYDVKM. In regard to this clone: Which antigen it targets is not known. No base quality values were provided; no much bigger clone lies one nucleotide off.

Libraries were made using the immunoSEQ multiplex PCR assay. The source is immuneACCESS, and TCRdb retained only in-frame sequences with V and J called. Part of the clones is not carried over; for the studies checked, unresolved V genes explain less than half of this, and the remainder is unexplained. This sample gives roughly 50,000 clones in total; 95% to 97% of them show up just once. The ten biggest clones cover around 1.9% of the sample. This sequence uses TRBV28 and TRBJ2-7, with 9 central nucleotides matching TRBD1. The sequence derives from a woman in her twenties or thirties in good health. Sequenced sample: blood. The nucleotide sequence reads TGTGCCAGCAGTTTAACCGGGACAGGGACCTACGAGCAGTACTTC. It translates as CASSLTGTGTYEQYF.